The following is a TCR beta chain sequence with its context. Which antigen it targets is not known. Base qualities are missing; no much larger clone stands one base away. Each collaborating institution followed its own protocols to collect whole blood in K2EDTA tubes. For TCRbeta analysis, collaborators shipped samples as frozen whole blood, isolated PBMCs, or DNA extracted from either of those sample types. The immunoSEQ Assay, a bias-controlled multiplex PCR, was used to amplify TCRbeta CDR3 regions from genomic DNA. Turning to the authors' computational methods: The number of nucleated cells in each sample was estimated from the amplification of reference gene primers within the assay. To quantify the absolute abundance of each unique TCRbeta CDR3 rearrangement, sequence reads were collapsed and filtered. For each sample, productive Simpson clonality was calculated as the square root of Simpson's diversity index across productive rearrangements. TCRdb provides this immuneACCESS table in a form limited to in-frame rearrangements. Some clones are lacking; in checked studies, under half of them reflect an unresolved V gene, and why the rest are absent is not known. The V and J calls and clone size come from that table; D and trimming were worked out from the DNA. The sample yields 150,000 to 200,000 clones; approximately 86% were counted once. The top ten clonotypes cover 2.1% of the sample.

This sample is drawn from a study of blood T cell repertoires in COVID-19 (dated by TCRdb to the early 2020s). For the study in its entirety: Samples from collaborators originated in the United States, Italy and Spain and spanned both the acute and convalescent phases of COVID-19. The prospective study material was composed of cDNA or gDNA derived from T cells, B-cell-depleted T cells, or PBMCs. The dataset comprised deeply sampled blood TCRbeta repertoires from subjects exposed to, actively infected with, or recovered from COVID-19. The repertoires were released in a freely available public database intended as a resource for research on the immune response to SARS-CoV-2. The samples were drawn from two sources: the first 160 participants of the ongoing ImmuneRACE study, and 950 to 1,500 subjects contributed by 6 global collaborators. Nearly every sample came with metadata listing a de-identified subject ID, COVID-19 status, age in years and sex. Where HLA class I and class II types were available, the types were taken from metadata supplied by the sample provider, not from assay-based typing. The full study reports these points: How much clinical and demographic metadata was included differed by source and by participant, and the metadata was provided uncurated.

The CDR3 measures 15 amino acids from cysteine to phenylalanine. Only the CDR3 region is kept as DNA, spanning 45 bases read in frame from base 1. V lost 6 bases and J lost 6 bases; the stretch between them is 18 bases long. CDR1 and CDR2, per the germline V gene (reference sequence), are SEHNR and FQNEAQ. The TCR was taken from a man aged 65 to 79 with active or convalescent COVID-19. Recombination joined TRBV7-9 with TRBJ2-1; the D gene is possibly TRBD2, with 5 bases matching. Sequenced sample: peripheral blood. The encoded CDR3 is CASRTKGDWGNEQFF. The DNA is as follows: TGTGCCAGCAGAACCAAGGGAGACTGGGGCAATGAGCAGTTCTTC.